This T cell receptor (beta chain) emerged from a study of T cell responses to AZD1222 COVID-19 vaccine. Sequenced by immunoSEQ multiplex PCR; TCRdb stores in-frame clones only, minus some. This repertoire shows fewer than 75,000 clones, over 80% found once; its top ten account for more than 6%. CDR1 SGHVS and CDR2 FNYEAQ come from the germline V gene. V gave up 5 bases and J gave up 4 bases, with 12 bases separating them. The CDR3 sequence is 13 residues long. The sequencing here drew on peripheral blood, taken 28 days after the second dose of the MenACWY control vaccine. The receptor was isolated from an adult who received the MenACWY meningococcal vaccine as a control. This rearrangement joins TRBV7-6 to TRBJ2-7; no firm D call. This chain's CDR3 is CASSPPGGYEQYF. The CDR3 DNA follows: TGTGCCAGCAGCCCCCCTGGCGGTTACGAGCAGTACTTC.